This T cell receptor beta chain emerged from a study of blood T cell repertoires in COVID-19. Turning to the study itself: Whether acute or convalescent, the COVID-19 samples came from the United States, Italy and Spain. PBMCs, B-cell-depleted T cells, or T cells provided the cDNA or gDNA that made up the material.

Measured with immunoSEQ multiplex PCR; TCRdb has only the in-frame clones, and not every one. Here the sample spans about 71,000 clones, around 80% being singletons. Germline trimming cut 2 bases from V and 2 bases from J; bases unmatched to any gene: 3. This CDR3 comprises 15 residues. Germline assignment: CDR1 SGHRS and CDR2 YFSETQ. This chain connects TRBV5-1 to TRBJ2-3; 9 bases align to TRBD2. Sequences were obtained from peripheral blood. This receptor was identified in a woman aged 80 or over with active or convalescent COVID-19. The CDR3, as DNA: TGCGCCAGCAGCTTTAGCGGGGGTCTCACAGATACGCAGTATTTT. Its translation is CASSFSGGLTDTQYF.